The subject of this entry is one TCR beta chain. Its antigen is not known. The data are from a study of CD8+ T cells in alopecia areata. Study findings and constraints: Lesional tissue from the scalp (especially in alopecia totalis/universalis) showed higher clonality than normal scalp. Between patients, shared TCR sequences were less clear than in mice. This was possibly due in part to HLA diversity in the patient population.

The CDR3 is 12 amino acids. Germline-derived CDR1 and CDR2 are SQVTM and ANQGSEA. V lost 3 bases and J lost 10, with 13 bases in between. Treatment: oral pan-JAK inhibitor, 5-10 mg twice daily. PBMCs served as the source from which CD4+ and CD8+ T cells were sorted. Following extraction, RNA underwent reverse transcription to cDNA, which served as the sequencing template. The protocol was immunoSEQ multiplex PCR, while the TCRdb copy is restricted to in-frame clones and leaves out a portion. Of 130,000 or so clones in the sample, about 88% were seen once. This chain links TRBV29-1 with TRBJ2-1; D call uncertain. The sample was CD8+ T cells sorted from blood, taken at week 4, from a patient treated with tofacitinib. The clonotype originates from a human donor with alopecia areata. CDR3 DNA: TGCAGCGTTGATCTCTACTCCGGAGAGCAGTTCTTC. Translating gives CSVDLYSGEQFF.